This T cell receptor beta chain was documented in a study of cytomegalovirus exposure and HLA in healthy donors (TCRdb year 2017). The study in broad terms: In an earlier analysis of about 560 of the donors, 250 to 350 Gb of sequence data and 90 million to 120 million unique TCR beta sequences from about 180 million T cells were reported. Approximately 300 gigabases of sequencing data and around 80 million unique TCR sequences made up an early release that covered 500 to 650 HLA-typed donors. Among the roughly 410 genotyped donors, about 83% belonged to the genetic ancestry cluster associated with self-reported Caucasian donors. The study aimed to test whether signatures of past pathogen exposure could be identified by cataloging public T cell receptors. Using immunosequencing, the study profiled T cell repertoires from fewer than 700 subjects and related those repertoires to cytomegalovirus serostatus. In addition to the first cohort of approximately 670 subjects, a separate validation cohort of 130 or so different subjects was used. High-throughput TCR immunosequencing, statistical association of individual TCRs with disease status, and machine learning were combined to predict cytomegalovirus infection status. A later analysis re-analyzed previously published TCR beta repertoires from approximately 670 donors and added high-resolution HLA genotyping to study TCR occurrence patterns. Rather than using new phenotypic data, the later analysis identified candidate immune exposures from TCR beta sequences and from how often those sequences occurred across donors. An earlier analysis of around 580 of the donors used high-throughput TCR beta sequencing to judge whether each TCR beta V gene segment behaved as functional or pseudogenic. Alongside the repertoire data, information on donor age, sex, ethnicity and CMV serostatus was compiled. Genome-wide SNP genotypes for about 60% of the roughly 670 donors were used in a later genetic analysis, which treated that subset as a discovery cohort. All discovery cohort repertoires had been generated using a single sequencing platform. HLA typing included class I and class II loci at four-digit resolution. The number of donors typed differed by locus, with 629-630 for A, B, C, DRB1 and DQB1, around 500 for DQA1, some 570 for DPA1, and around 450 for DPB1. Because of strong linkage in the cohort, roughly 5 DR-DQ haplotypes were treated as single units for association and clustering. Among roughly 400 genotyped donors of the cohort, an average of roughly 230,000 unique TCR beta nucleotide sequences was sequenced per donor, of which about 18% were non-productive. The investigation overall reported the following: In the study, approximately 160 TCR beta chains were listed as associated with cytomegalovirus. Because counts were too low, 15 or so rarely observed V segments, including chromosome 9 orphons, were excluded from the earlier analysis of 587 of the donors. In a later genetic analysis, a missense DCLRE1C variant was associated with V-gene and J-gene trimming of TCR beta chains, and the association was replicated in an independent cohort. The sequencing pipeline was judged likely to have produced a cluster of highly shared sequence variants as a technical artifact. The classifier was reported to diagnose cytomegalovirus status with high specificity and sensitivity in both the original cohort and the validation cohort. According to a later analysis, most CMV-associated TCR beta chains appeared to be HLA-restricted, and the HLA associations seemed to be driven largely by CMV exposure. A few of the identified cytomegalovirus-associated TCR beta chains were confirmed in vitro to be specific for cytomegalovirus antigens. In a later analysis, over 15,000 TCR beta sequences were associated with specific HLA alleles at a false discovery rate of 0.05. Linkage disequilibrium might explain the correlated functional status among segregating V segments, but an unknown experimental factor could not be excluded. Sequencing depth was assumed to be roughly uniform across donors in the presence/absence analyses, though that assumption may not hold. A further reported finding was that TCR beta sequences accurately predicted the HLA-A and HLA-B alleles for most subjects in the first cohort. Because some donors lacked HLA typing at each locus, the association tests relied only on the typed subset. Immune exposure information for the cohort was limited to CMV serostatus. In this cohort, only TCR beta chains were sequenced, and detectable features were limited by the absence of alpha or paired-chain data. While some public TCRs were present in many individuals, most TCR sequences turned up only very rarely across donors. The authors suggested that the approach could potentially be generalized to other disease states and immunological phenotypes. In an earlier analysis of a few hundred of the donors, most TCR beta V segments were observed in productive rearrangements about 90% or about 30% of the time, broadly matching IMGT annotations. In a later analysis, TCR association rates were found to vary across HLA loci, with the most associated TCRs seen for DRB1 alleles and the fewest for HLA-C alleles. A later analysis reported that several top co-occurrence clusters appeared linked to parvovirus B19, influenza, CMV and Epstein-Barr virus. In a later analysis, HLA-associated TCR beta chains were found to be more clonally expanded and to have lower generation probabilities than equally common non-associated chains. Some IMGT-functional V segments, including TRBV6-2 and TRBV6-3, could not be told apart with the 87-base-pair reads, so those segments were excluded. When HLA alleles, especially DR and DQ, strongly co-occurred, TCR associations were difficult to assign to individual alleles. In a later genetic analysis, fewer N-insertions in productive TCRs were reported among donors in an Asian-associated ancestry cluster than the roughly 700-donor mean.

Turning to this clone: The specificity of this receptor is unknown. No much larger clone exists at a distance of one base, and base qualities are not known.

From cysteine to phenylalanine, the CDR3 is 16 amino acids long. Only the CDR3 region is kept as DNA, spanning 48 bases read in frame from base 1. V drops 1 base and J drops 4 bases, leaving 14 bases in between. The germline V gene supplies CDR1 SGHVS and CDR2 FNYEAQ. The method behind the library was the immunoSEQ multiplex PCR assay. The multiplex PCR relied on a mix of 60 forward primers for TCR Vbeta segments and 13 reverse primers for TCR Jbeta segments. Amplification of the CDR3 region of rearranged TCR beta genes was performed with a multiplex PCR assay on genomic DNA. The Illumina HiSeq System was used to sequence the amplified TCR beta libraries as 87-base-pair reads. Per the original workflow: A later analysis tallied roughly 80 million unique TCR beta chains across the 666 repertoires, and 10 million to 11 million of those chains were shared by two or more donors. Raw reads were error-corrected and collapsed into unique sequences with a nearest-neighbor algorithm that merged closely related sequences to remove PCR and sequencing errors. Alignment of CDR3 sequences to IMGT reference sequences was used to assign V, D and J gene segments. For a sequence to be retained, a match of at least six nucleotides to both a V gene segment and a J gene segment was required. Rearrangements were classified as productive when the CDR3 lacked stop codons and remained in frame with V and J, and all other rearrangements were classified as non-productive. Following IMGT convention, CDR3 was defined as the stretch from the second conserved V-encoded cysteine up to the conserved J-encoded phenylalanine. The earlier analysis of 450 to 750 of the donors excluded any sequence lacking an unambiguous match to a single V gene segment. An earlier analysis of a few hundred of the donors called V segments functional above 56.7% productive rearrangements and segregating when the between-donor standard deviation exceeded 5%. To diagnose cytomegalovirus status from the catalog of TCR beta chain sequences, a statistical classification framework was built. V and J gene assignment, in a later analysis, came from comparing TCR nucleotide sequences with IMGT/GENE-DB human TR gene sequences. The TCRdist pipeline was used in a later analysis to assign CDR3 sequences and most-parsimonious VDJ recombination scenarios. A later analysis defined each TCR beta chain by its CDR3 amino acid sequence plus V-gene family, and excluded reads lacking a unique V-gene family. In a later analysis, 450 to 600 highly shared, low-generation-probability nucleotide sequences were removed to address suspected cross-contamination and a sequencing artifact. For each public chain, a later analysis derived a clonal expansion index from normalized ranks of inferred template counts within each repertoire. A later analysis computed generation probabilities with a VDJ recombination model fitted to out-of-frame rearrangements, and checked the results against IGoR. In a later analysis, hypergeometric tests were used to score TCR-TCR, TCR-HLA and TCR-CMV co-occurrence, with a repertoire-size bias correction applied to TCR pairs. A later analysis estimated false discovery rates by permuting HLA or CMV assignments 20 times. In a later analysis, co-occurring TCRs were grouped using DBSCAN, with TCRdist sequence similarity added in when clustering inside HLA-allele-positive subsets. Repertoires with fewer than 30,000 or more than 120,000 public chains were left out of co-occurrence clustering, as were five repertoires with anomalous nucleotide sharing. Imported from immuneACCESS, the table was reduced by TCRdb to in-frame sequences with V and J called. These copies leave out some clones; in studies compared against another copy, an unresolved V gene accounts for under half, and the cause of the remainder is not known. That table furnishes V, J and clone size, whereas the DNA furnished D and trimming. The sample profile shows 110,000 to 150,000 clones; about 77% of them were found once. The ten largest clonotypes hold roughly 4.3% of the sample.

The cohort consisted of 670 or so healthy bone marrow donors. At the time of sampling, every cohort member was nominally healthy, though immune exposures that went unrecorded were likely present. The donor tested CMV seronegative, placing the donor among the 350 or so seronegative members of the cohort. Each donor provided a peripheral blood sample, and peripheral blood mononuclear cells were used for TCR beta sequencing. The Qiagen DNeasy Blood Extraction Kit was used to extract genomic DNA from the blood cell samples. What was sequenced was PBMCs. The sequence is built from TRBV7-6 and TRBJ2-1, with the D gene not clear enough to name. This TCR derives from a male donor in good health and CMV-seronegative. The bases are TGTGCCAGCAGCTTAGAAAATGGGCTTGGTTACAATGAGCAGTTCTTC. This yields the protein CASSLENGLGYNEQFF.